The 22 T cell receptor beta chains given below trace back to one sample, sequenced in a study of identical twins. TCRdb re-called the 5' RACE reads with MiXCR, one entry per CDR3 protein. Here the sample spans 600,000 to 800,000 distinct CDR3 sequences, about 20% being singletons. The sample was also linked to a second study, of T cells expressing NK-cell markers.

The sample comprised PBMCs. These receptors were taken from a woman between 18 and 29 years old in good health.

This clonotype was counted only a few times. The chain links TRBV2 to TRBJ2-3; D call uncertain. Germline V gene lookup returns CDR1 SNHLY and CDR2 FYNNEI. Trimming removed 8 bases at V and 4 bases at J, with 16 bases between. The CDR3 consists of 14 residues. The CDR3 nucleotides are TGTGCCAGCTCCTCGGTGCTTGAGGCAGATACGCAGTATTTT. It yields the protein CASSSVLEADTQYF.

This clonotype was found a few times. This chain uses TRBV20-1 with TRBJ1-4; the D is unclear. Germline-derived CDR1 and CDR2 are DFQATT and SNEGSKA (reference sequence). V was shortened by 1 base and J by 7 bases, with 7 bases between the two germline ends. This CDR3 is 12 amino acids long. The CDR3 nucleotides read TGCAGTGCTAGAGTAGGGTCTGAAAAACTGTTTTTT. Protein: CSARVGSEKLFF.

The chain is built from TRBV7-9 and TRBJ1-1; D call uncertain. The CDR3 runs 12 residues. V dropped 5 bases and J dropped 4 bases, with 8 bases sitting between them. CDR1 is SEHNR and CDR2 is FQNEAQ in the germline V gene (reference sequence). CDR3 amino acids: CASSRGATEAFF. The CDR3 bases are TGTGCCAGCAGCCGTGGCGCCACTGAAGCTTTCTTT. Combining the CDR3 with reference TRBV7-9 and TRBJ1-1 gives the whole variable domain DTGVSQNPRHKITKRGQNVTFRCDPISEHNRLYWYRQTLGQGPEFLTYFQNEAQLEKSRLLSDRFSAERPKGSFSTLEIQRTEQGDSAMYLCASSRGATEAFFGQGTRLTVV.

This sequence joins TRBV5-1 and TRBJ2-7, with D perhaps TRBD1 (6 bases). Germline CDR1 is SGHRS and CDR2 is YFSETQ. This CDR3 has 15 residues. The germline V and J ends were trimmed by 0 bases and 3 bases, with 13 bases remaining between them. The CDR3 sequence is CASSLAEGQNYEQYF. In nucleotides, the CDR3 is TGCGCCAGCAGCTTGGCGGAAGGACAGAACTACGAGCAGTACTTC. Looking up the rest from reference TRBV5-1 and TRBJ2-7 gives the full variable domain: KAGVTQTPRYLIKTRGQQVTLSCSPISGHRSVSWYQQTPGQGLQFLFEYFSETQRNKGNFPGRFSGRQFSNSRSEMNVSTLELGDSALYLCASSLAEGQNYEQYFGPGTRLTVT.

This clonotype was detected ten times or more. The chain couples TRBV7-2 to TRBJ2-2, with D possibly called TRBD1 or TRBD2 (6 bases each). CDR3 size: 17 residues. V shed 5 bases and J shed 2 bases, with 18 bases lying between them. Germline V gene sequence: CDR1 SGHTA, CDR2 FQGNSA. The CDR3 here is CASSLRTTGGNTGELFF. CDR3 nucleotides: TGTGCCAGCAGCCTACGGACTACTGGGGGCAACACCGGGGAGCTGTTTTTT.

The gene calls are TRBV7-9 and TRBJ2-7; tentatively, D is TRBD2 (6 bases). Trimming removed 6 bases at V and 0 bases at J, with 15 bases between. Germline V gene data show CDR1 as SEHNR and CDR2 as FQNEAQ (reference sequence). CDR3 length: 15 residues. In DNA form, the CDR3 reads TGTGCCAGCAGATCCTGGGGGGAAGACTCCTACGAGCAGTACTTC. Amino acids: CASRSWGEDSYEQYF.

This clonotype appeared a few times. This sequence joins TRBV20-1 and TRBJ2-2, with 10 positions matching TRBD1. CDR1 DFQATT and CDR2 SNEGSKA come from the germline V gene (reference sequence). V dropped 1 base and J dropped 6; count of bases not matched to a gene: 8. The CDR3 has 16 amino acids. The CDR3: CSARVPGQGLAGELFF. CDR3 nucleotides: TGCAGTGCTAGAGTCCCGGGACAGGGGTTGGCCGGGGAGCTGTTTTTT.

This clonotype appeared a few times. The J gene is TRBJ2-5, the V gene TRBV20-1, with 9 nucleotides matching TRBD2. This CDR3 is built from 14 residues. V was pared by 3 bases and J by 4 bases, with 6 bases of the junction left unmatched. Germline V CDR1 and CDR2: DFQATT, SNEGSKA (reference sequence). In nucleotides, the CDR3 is TGCAGTGCTAGGATAGCGGGAGCTGGAGAGACCCAGTACTTC. Translating gives CSARIAGAGETQYF.

The sample holds many counts of this clonotype. V is TRBV5-1 and J is TRBJ2-1; the D is unclear. The CDR3 extends over 18 amino acids. Germline loops: CDR1 SGHRS, CDR2 YFSETQ. Deletions cut 0 bases from V and 0 bases from J, with 16 bases between. The CDR3 reads CASSLAFRASNSYNEQFF. The CDR3 DNA reads TGCGCCAGCAGCTTGGCCTTTAGGGCGTCCAACTCCTACAATGAGCAGTTCTTC.

This clonotype was counted between two and nine times. The rearrangement joins TRBV6-1 to TRBJ2-3, with 8 bases matching TRBD2. The CDR3 sequence is 14 residues long. Germline CDR1 is MNHNS and CDR2 is SASEGT. J was trimmed by 5 bases and V by 6 bases; bases with no gene match: 7. CDR3 nucleotides: TGTGCCAGCAGGACCGGGGGGGCTGGAGATACGCAGTATTTT. Amino acids: CASRTGGAGDTQYF.

This clonotype was counted many times. The chain links TRBV20-1 to TRBJ2-5; 10 bases fit TRBD2. The CDR3 sequence is 16 residues long. The ends lost 6 bases at V and 1 base at J; junction bases unmatched: 11. The germline gives CDR1 DFQATT, CDR2 SNEGSKA (reference sequence). CDR3 nucleotide sequence: TGCAGTGCGCAGGGAGCGGGAGGGGCTCCCCAAGAGACCCAGTACTTC. As protein: CSAQGAGGAPQETQYF.

This clonotype appeared a few times. The chain is built from TRBV2 and TRBJ1-4; D is undetermined. CDR1 and CDR2 (germline): SNHLY, FYNNEI. V was clipped by 3 bases and J by 0 bases, with 5 bases between them. This CDR3 has 14 residues. The CDR3 nucleotides read TGTGCCAGCAGTGACGGTGCAACTAATGAAAAACTGTTTTTT. It is translated as CASSDGATNEKLFF.

The rearrangement uses TRBV10-3 and TRBJ2-2; 9 bases line up with TRBD2. The J segment lost 6 bases and the V segment lost 8 bases, leaving 10 bases of the junction unmatched. The CDR3 consists of 15 residues. Germline V gene lookup returns CDR1 ENHRY and CDR2 SYGVKD. CDR3 nucleotide sequence: TGTGCCATCCAGACGAGGCGGGAGGGCCCCGGGGAGCTGTTTTTT. This encodes CAIQTRREGPGELFF.

The chain joins TRBV15 to TRBJ2-3; TRBD2 matches at 7 bases. Trimming at V came to 6 bases and at J to 2 bases, leaving 11 bases not matched to a gene. CDR1 LNHNV and CDR2 YYDKDF come from the germline V gene (reference sequence). The CDR3 sequence is 16 residues long. CDR3 region: CATRGFGTKNTDTQYF. CDR3 DNA: TGTGCCACCAGAGGATTCGGGACTAAAAACACAGATACGCAGTATTTT.

This rearrangement joins TRBV3-1 to TRBJ1-1; 9 bases are a match to TRBD1. V gave up 5 bases and J gave up 5 bases; unmatched junction bases: 6. The CDR3 runs to 14 residues. CDR1 and CDR2 from the germline V gene are LGHDT and YNNKEL (reference sequence). The chain's CDR3 is CASSDWTGETEAFF. The CDR3 DNA is TGTGCCAGCAGCGACTGGACAGGGGAGACTGAAGCTTTCTTT. Filled out from reference TRBV3-1 and TRBJ1-1, the complete variable domain reads DTAVSQTPKYLVTQMGNDKSIKCEQNLGHDTMYWYKQDSKKFLKIMFSYNNKELIINETVPNRFSPKSPDKAHLNLHINSLELGDSAVYFCASSDWTGETEAFFGQGTRLTVV.

This chain links TRBV10-3 with TRBJ2-6, with TRBD1 matching 8 bases. Unmatched junction bases numbered 11, after V lost 4 bases and J lost 0 bases. Germline V lookup: CDR1 ENHRY, CDR2 SYGVKD. This CDR3 region has 19 residues. In DNA form, the CDR3 reads TGTGCCATCAGTGCTCTGACGACAGGGGCCCACTCTGGGGCCAACGTCCTGACTTTC. Translating gives CAISALTTGAHSGANVLTF.

This clonotype has at least ten counts. The rearrangement links TRBV29-1 to TRBJ2-1, with D possibly matching TRBD2 (6 bases). The CDR3 consists of 17 residues. The V and J ends lost 4 bases and 1 base respectively, with 20 bases between them. Germline loops: CDR1 SQVTM, CDR2 ANQGSEA. The CDR3 is CSVGGSGTWHSYNEQFF. The CDR3 DNA sequence: TGCAGCGTTGGGGGTAGCGGTACCTGGCATTCCTACAATGAGCAGTTCTTC.

This clonotype was counted between two and nine times. The genes are TRBV7-2 and TRBJ2-5; D is possibly TRBD1 (6 bases). Germline-derived CDR1 and CDR2 are SGHTA and FQGNSA. V was pared by 5 bases and J by 5 bases, with 12 bases between. This CDR3 region has 13 residues. The CDR3 protein is CASSRGRGETQYF. In DNA, the CDR3 is TGTGCCAGCAGCCGGGGCAGGGGTGAGACCCAGTACTTC.

The V call is TRBV9, the J call TRBJ2-7, with TRBD2 matching 9 bases. The CDR3 loop spans 18 amino acids. The germline CDR1 and CDR2 sequences are SGDLS and YYNGEE. V shed 6 bases and J 5 bases; nucleotides not matched to a gene: 21. Here the CDR3 DNA reads TGTGCCAGCACCCTGGGGGCCATGCCTAGCGGGATACGAGACGAGCAGTACTTC. Its translation: CASTLGAMPSGIRDEQYF. Together with reference TRBV9 and TRBJ2-7, the CDR3 gives the full variable domain: DSGVTQTPKHLITATGQRVTLRCSPRSGDLSVYWYQQSLDQGLQFLIQYYNGEERAKGNILERFSAQQFPDLHSELNLSSLELGDSALYFCASTLGAMPSGIRDEQYFGPGTRLTVT.

The rearrangement uses TRBV7-6 and TRBJ2-3; D is uncertain. V lost 0 bases and J lost 7, with 11 bases in between. Germline V lookup: CDR1 SGHVS, CDR2 FNYEAQ. The CDR3 spans 14 residues. The CDR3 region is CASSLAGLGNTQYF. The CDR3, as DNA: TGTGCCAGCAGCTTAGCGGGTTTGGGGAATACGCAGTATTTT.

This clonotype was observed a handful of times. The chain joins TRBV11-2 to TRBJ2-2; TRBD1 might be the D (5 bases). This CDR3 has 13 amino acids. Trimming removed 5 bases at V and 9 bases at J, with 13 bases between. Germline V gene data show CDR1 as SGHAT and CDR2 as FQNNGV. In DNA form, the CDR3 reads TGTGCCAGCAGCCGATCCAGGGCCCGGGAGCTGTTTTTT. This encodes CASSRSRARELFF.

This clonotype was observed a handful of times. This chain uses TRBV9 with TRBJ1-1, with D uncertain. The CDR3 length is 13 residues. Germline V gene sequence: CDR1 SGDLS, CDR2 YYNGEE. The V gene lost 0 bases and the J gene lost 3 bases, with 6 bases spanning the gap. CDR3 loop: CASSVDTDTEAFF. The CDR3 bases are TGTGCCAGCAGCGTAGACACGGACACTGAAGCTTTCTTT.